The following is a T cell receptor beta chain sequence with its context. This sample is drawn from a study of blood T cell repertoires in COVID-19. Original processing notes: Amplification from reference gene primers served as the basis for estimated nucleated cell counts. Repertoires were generated with immunoSEQ multiplex PCR, while TCRdb's copy carries only in-frame clones and drops some. Clone size and V and J calls were adopted from that table, with D and trimming inferred from the DNA. There are roughly 150,000 clones in the sample; 75% to 85% occur only once, and around 9.8% lies in the top ten. The CDR3 is 13 residues long. CDR1 SNHLY and CDR2 FYNNEI come from the germline V gene. The V end lost 1 base, the J end lost 0 bases, and 3 bases lay between the germline ends.

The chain couples TRBV2 to TRBJ1-1; D unresolved. This receptor was obtained from a woman aged 45-65 years with acute or convalescent COVID-19. The sequenced material came from peripheral blood. CDR3 in amino acids: CASSEELNTEAFF. The CDR3 bases are TGTGCCAGCAGTGAAGAGCTGAACACTGAAGCTTTCTTT.